This T cell receptor (beta chain) was identified in a study of T-cell memory formation after mild COVID-19. Across the study: TCR clusters largely stayed donor specific.

TCRdb itself ran the 5' RACE reads through MiXCR, one entry per CDR3 protein. The sample has about 110,000 distinct CDR3 sequences; approximately 14% are singletons. This clonotype has more than one count but fewer than ten. CDR1 and CDR2 (germline): SGHDT, YYEEEE. The CDR3 has 14 residues. Trimming took 3 bases from V and 2 from J, leaving 12 bases between them. Sequenced: PBMCs or a T cell subset sorted from them (not recorded which). The rearrangement links TRBV5-6 to TRBJ2-7, with D maybe TRBD1 (6 bases). The clonotype was recovered from a man between 18 and 29 years old who had mild COVID-19 (a few samples of this study predate the infection). Cell type and time point are not known. CDR3 in amino acids: CASSSDRRPYEQYV. For the CDR3, the DNA is TGTGCCAGCAGCTCCGACAGGAGGCCCTACGAGCAGTACGTC.